These 11 T cell receptor beta chains were all obtained from the same sample, sequenced in a study of cytomegalovirus exposure and HLA in healthy donors (dated 2017 in TCRdb). Receptor amplification or capture employed the immunoSEQ multiplex PCR assay. For the multiplex PCR, a mixture combining 60 forward primers for TCR Vbeta segments and 13 reverse primers for TCR Jbeta segments was used. TCRdb retrieved this table from immuneACCESS and kept in-frame rearrangements only. Not all clones are present; in checked studies, unresolved V genes account for under half, and no reason is known for the remainder. Across this sample there are 200,000 to 250,000 clones, with more than 80% seen only once. About 3.1% of the sample lies in the top ten. The specimen was PBMCs. All receptors derive from a man aged 25 to 40 in good health and CMV-seronegative.

The V call is TRBV5-4, the J call TRBJ2-1; maybe TRBD1 (5 bases). V lost 3 bases and J lost 7, with 17 bases in between. The CDR3 has 15 residues. Germline CDR1 is SGHNT and CDR2 is YYREEE (reference sequence). The CDR3 protein is CASSSFQGIGNEQFF. For the CDR3, the DNA is TGTGCCAGCAGCTCATTTCAGGGAATCGGGAATGAGCAGTTCTTC.

This clone was recorded a few times. J is TRBJ2-5 and V is TRBV5-1, with 10 nucleotides matching TRBD2. The tail of the sequence fits TRBJ2-7 better, so the J call may be wrong. Germline CDR1 is SGHRS and CDR2 is YFSETQ. This CDR3 is 15 amino acids long. The CDR3 loop reads CASSPTSGAIYEQYF. CDR3 sequence (DNA): TGCGCCAGCAGCCCAACTAGCGGGGCGATCTACGAGCAGTACTTC.

J is TRBJ2-4 and V is TRBV11-1; the D gene is possibly TRBD2 (5 bases). The CDR3 totals 17 residues. V dropped 5 bases and J dropped 6 bases, with 23 bases sitting between them. Germline V gene data show CDR1 as SGHAT and CDR2 as FQDESV (reference sequence). The CDR3 DNA is TGTGCCAGCAGCCCGCTCCGGGGTGGACTGCCTCTAAACATTCAGTACTTC. This encodes CASSPLRGGLPLNIQYF.

The chain has TRBV9 and TRBJ2-5, with 10 positions matching TRBD1. Germline CDR1 and CDR2: SGDLS and YYNGEE. The CDR3 is made up of 17 amino acids. The trim removed 0 bases at V and 5 bases at J, leaving 10 bases unmatched. DNA for the CDR3: TGTGCCAGCAGCGTAGCAGGCGGGGACAGGGGTGCGGAGACCCAGTACTTC. Translating gives CASSVAGGDRGAETQYF.

The J gene is TRBJ1-1, the V gene TRBV7-3; D is unresolved. Germline CDR1 is SGHTA and CDR2 is FQGTGA. V lost 2 bases to trimming and J lost 4 bases, with 5 bases between them. CDR3 length: 12 amino acids. The CDR3 spells CASSLPSTEAFF. In DNA form, the CDR3 reads TGTGCCAGCAGCTTACCCTCCACTGAAGCTTTCTTT.

The rearrangement uses TRBV9 and TRBJ2-1, with D hard to call. Germline values: CDR1 SGDLS, CDR2 YYNGEE. The ends were cut back, 4 bases at V and 4 bases at J, with 9 bases in the middle. The length of the CDR3 is 13 residues. CDR3 nucleotides: TGTGCCAGCAGCCTAACCCCTTACAATGAGCAGTTCTTC. Amino acid sequence: CASSLTPYNEQFF.

The chain employs TRBV13 and TRBJ2-1; 9 bases fit TRBD1. CDR3 length equals 17 residues. V shed 5 bases, J shed 2 bases, and the junction held 10 bases outside the gene matches. The germline CDR1 and CDR2 sequences are PRHDT and FYEKMQ (reference sequence). The CDR3 DNA sequence: TGTGCCAGCAGCCTGAGCCGGGACAGGGTGACCTACAATGAGCAGTTCTTC. Translated, it gives CASSLSRDRVTYNEQFF.

V usage is TRBV5-6 and J usage is TRBJ2-5; TRBD2 agrees at 11 bases. CDR3 length equals 15 residues. Unmatched junction bases numbered 8, after V lost 5 bases and J lost 5 bases. Germline CDR1 and CDR2: SGHDT and YYEEEE. CDR3 sequence (DNA): TGTGCCAGCAGAATAGCGGGGGGGCTCCGGGAGACCCAGTACTTC. The encoded protein is CASRIAGGLRETQYF.

The chain joins TRBV5-1 to TRBJ2-3, with D perhaps matching TRBD1 (6 bases). There are 14 residues in the CDR3. CDR1 and CDR2 from the germline V gene are SGHRS and YFSETQ. Between the trimmed V and J ends, which lost 7 bases and 6 bases, there was a span of 18 bases. For the CDR3, the DNA is TGCGCCAGCGGCCCAAGACAGGCTCCGGATACGCAGTATTTT. Protein: CASGPRQAPDTQYF.

The chain has TRBV2 and TRBJ1-2; D not certain. The CDR3 contains 13 residues. CDR1 SNHLY and CDR2 FYNNEI come from the germline V gene. Trimming removed 4 bases at V and 4 bases at J, with 10 bases between. CDR3 amino acids: CASSGLPSYGYTF. In nucleotides, the CDR3 is TGTGCCAGCAGTGGGCTGCCCTCCTATGGCTACACCTTC.

This clone was picked up one time. This chain connects TRBV5-1 to TRBJ1-1, with 7 bases lining up with TRBD1. The CDR3 covers 14 residues. J was trimmed by 2 bases and V by 4 bases; bases with no gene match: 5. In germline, CDR1 is SGHRS, CDR2 YFSETQ. The DNA of the CDR3 is TGCGCCAGCAGCCCCGGGACAGCCAACACTGAAGCTTTCTTT. Translation: CASSPGTANTEAFF.